The clone carrying this T cell receptor (beta chain) was counted many times. The sample comes from a study of regulatory T cells in long-lasting Graves disease. Per germline, CDR1 KGHSH and CDR2 LQKENI. The CDR3 spans 14 residues. With 2 bases removed from V and 3 bases from J, the gap between germline ends came to 10 bases. Researchers made TCR beta libraries by using iRepertoire HTBI primers and running Arm-PCR on CDR3 regions. TCRdb re-called the multiplex PCR reads through MiXCR, storing one row per CDR3 protein. The sample has roughly 260,000 distinct CDR3 sequences; about 17% are singletons. Time point here: newly diagnosed GD, antithyroid drugs for less than 3 months. RNA extracted from PBMCs served as the sequencing template. Graves' disease diagnosis followed American Thyroid Association guidelines. These data were likewise used in another study, on T cells in Graves' hyperthyroidism and ophthalmopathy. From that report: The definition of stable Graves' hyperthyroidism was no ophthalmopathy progression within 18 months. Researchers found most expanded thyroid clonotypes above 0.001 in blood as well.

The origin of this receptor is a woman aged 30 to 39 with Graves disease. Sequences were derived from peripheral blood mononuclear cells (PBMCs), sampled at new diagnosis, from a patient treated with antithyroid drugs. V usage is TRBV18 and J usage is TRBJ1-1; unclear D gene. The CDR3 DNA sequence: TGTGCCAGCTCACCAGGCTCCAGATACACTGAAGCTTTCTTT. Amino acids: CASSPGSRYTEAFF.